A selection of T cell receptor beta chains follows, all from one sample in a study of OX40 agonist ivuxolimab in advanced cancers. The assay was immunoSEQ multiplex PCR, and TCRdb's table has in-frame clones only and misses some. The sample includes 50,000 to 55,000 clones, 75% to 90% of them seen just once. The sample was CD4+ or CD8+ T cells sorted from blood, taken in a trial of the OX40 agonist ivuxolimab. These receptors originate from an adult with an advanced solid tumor such as melanoma, head and neck, liver or kidney cancer. Each CDR3 is given with its conserved first and last residue. A D gene is named only where the DNA matches it firmly. Some rows mark clone size as missing; the rest say once, few, many or name a class of expanded clone.

J gene: TRBJ2-1
D gene: TRBD2
clone size: NA
V gene: TRBV30
CDR3 DNA: TGTGCCTGGAGCGTCGGACTAGCGGGCTACAATGAGCAGTTCTTC
CDR3 protein: CAWSVGLAGYNEQFF

J gene: TRBJ1-2
D gene: NA
clone size: NA
V gene: TRBV9
CDR3 DNA: TGTGCCAGCAGCGTAGAGGAGAGGACTTTAGATGGCTACACCTTC
CDR3 protein: CASSVEERTLDGYTF

J gene: TRBJ1-1
D gene: TRBD1
clone size: few
V gene: TRBV28
CDR3 DNA: TGTGCCAGCAGGACCTTACAGACAGGGTGGGGGACTGAAGCTTTCTTT
CDR3 protein: CASRTLQTGWGTEAFF

J gene: TRBJ2-1
D gene: TRBD1
clone size: once
V gene: TRBV5-5
CDR3 DNA: TGTGCCAGCAGCTTGTTTTCAACAGGGGGGAATGAGCAGTTCTTC
CDR3 protein: CASSLFSTGGNEQFF

J gene: TRBJ1-2
D gene: NA
clone size: NA
V gene: TRBV5-1
CDR3 DNA: TGCGCCAGCAGCCCTCTCGGGGAATATGGCTACACCTTC
CDR3 protein: CASSPLGEYGYTF

J gene: TRBJ2-1
D gene: NA
clone size: once
V gene: TRBV10-3
CDR3 DNA: TGTGCCATCCGGGGTCTCCCCTATGAGCAGTTCTTC
CDR3 protein: CAIRGLPYEQFF

J gene: TRBJ1-4
D gene: NA
clone size: NA
V gene: TRBV18
CDR3 DNA: TGTGCCAGCTCACCCACCTACTCCGCAACTAATGAAAAACTGTTTTTT
CDR3 protein: CASSPTYSATNEKLFF

J gene: TRBJ2-5
D gene: NA
clone size: NA
V gene: TRBV25-1
CDR3 DNA: TGTGCCAGCAGTGGAATGTCGGGGGGCCTCGAGACCCAGTACTTC
CDR3 protein: CASSGMSGGLETQYF

J gene: TRBJ2-2
D gene: NA
clone size: NA
V gene: TRBV11-2
CDR3 DNA: TGTGCCAGCAGCCTAGAGAGGGGCACCGGGGAGCTGTTTTTT
CDR3 protein: CASSLERGTGELFF

J gene: TRBJ1-4
D gene: NA
clone size: NA
V gene: TRBV19
CDR3 DNA: TGTGCCAGTAGTATAAGCCGGGGGGAGGATGAAAAACTGTTTTTT
CDR3 protein: CASSISRGEDEKLFF

J gene: TRBJ2-3
D gene: NA
clone size: NA
V gene: TRBV14
CDR3 DNA: TGTGCCAGCAGCCAAGCCATTACGACAGATACGCAGTATTTT
CDR3 protein: CASSQAITTDTQYF

J gene: TRBJ1-4
D gene: NA
clone size: NA
V gene: TRBV6-6
CDR3 DNA: TGTGCCAGCAGTTACTCCGGTGAAAAACTGTTTTTT
CDR3 protein: CASSYSGEKLFF

J gene: TRBJ2-3
D gene: TRBD2
clone size: NA
V gene: TRBV11-2
CDR3 DNA: TGTGCCAGCAGCTCTAGCGGGGGGGTCACAGATACGCAGTATTTT
CDR3 protein: CASSSSGGVTDTQYF

J gene: TRBJ2-1
D gene: TRBD2
clone size: NA
V gene: TRBV28
CDR3 DNA: TGTGCCAGCAGTTTATTATTAAGCGGGAAGATCAATGAGCAGTTCTTC
CDR3 protein: CASSLLLSGKINEQFF

J gene: TRBJ1-4
D gene: TRBD1
clone size: once
V gene: TRBV6-1
CDR3 DNA: TGTGCCAGCAGTGAAAGGGAGACAGGGGTTAAGGAAAAACTGTTTTTT
CDR3 protein: CASSERETGVKEKLFF

J gene: TRBJ1-2
D gene: TRBD1
clone size: NA
V gene: TRBV4-3
CDR3 DNA: TGCGCCAGCAGCCAACTGACAGGGGGTCGGGGCTACACCTTC
CDR3 protein: CASSQLTGGRGYTF

J gene: TRBJ2-6
D gene: NA
clone size: NA
V gene: TRBV4-1
CDR3 DNA: TGCGCCAGCAGCCAAGGTCTCAGGCGGAGCTCTGGGGCCAACGTCCTGACTTTC
CDR3 protein: CASSQGLRRSSGANVLTF

J gene: TRBJ2-5
D gene: NA
clone size: few
V gene: TRBV18
CDR3 DNA: TGTGCCAGCTCACCTCCGGGGGTTCCCCAAGAGACCCAGTACTTC
CDR3 protein: CASSPPGVPQETQYF

J gene: TRBJ2-5
D gene: TRBD2
clone size: NA
V gene: TRBV19
CDR3 DNA: TGTGCCAGCGGACCCGGGGGGGAGACCCAGTACTTC
CDR3 protein: CASGPGGETQYF

J gene: TRBJ1-1
D gene: NA
clone size: NA
V gene: TRBV30
CDR3 DNA: TGTGCCTGGAAGGATGGACTGAGGAACACTGAAGCTTTCTTT
CDR3 protein: CAWKDGLRNTEAFF

J gene: TRBJ1-4
D gene: NA
clone size: NA
V gene: TRBV4-1
CDR3 DNA: TGCGCCAGCAGCCCCGGGGGTACCGGGACATGGGGGGAAAAACTGTTTTTT
CDR3 protein: CASSPGGTGTWGEKLFF

J gene: TRBJ2-1
D gene: NA
clone size: once
V gene: TRBV11-3
CDR3 DNA: TGTGCCAGCAGCATGTGGTCGAGTCCGTACAATGAGCAGTTCTTC
CDR3 protein: CASSMWSSPYNEQFF